Listed below are T cell receptor beta chains from one sample, sequenced in a study of CD8 T cells in Susac syndrome. TCRdb reanalysed the immunoSEQ multiplex PCR reads using MiXCR and keeps one entry per CDR3 protein. The table records 250,000 to 300,000 distinct CDR3 sequences, 70% to 90% of them present only once. Sequenced input: CD8+ T cells from PBMCs. Source of these receptors: a human donor with multiple sclerosis. CDR3s include the opening cysteine and the closing phenylalanine or tryptophan. A D gene is named only where the DNA matches it firmly. Clone size is given for some rows only: seen once, a few or many times, or a class if the clone is expanded.

D gene	V gene	J gene	clone size	CDR3 DNA	CDR3 protein
TRBD1	TRBV7-4	TRBJ1-1	-	TGTGCCAGCAGCCCGAAGCGTACAGGGGGCAAACACACTGAAGCTTTCTTT	CASSPKRTGGKHTEAFF
TRBD2	TRBV4-1	TRBJ2-3	-	TGCGCCAGCAGCCAAGATGGACTAGCGGGAGTTGCAGATACGCAGTATTTT	CASSQDGLAGVADTQYF
TRBD2	TRBV15	TRBJ2-1	-	TGTGCCACCAGCAGCGAGCGGGGCTCCTACAATGAGCAGTTCTTC	CATSSERGSYNEQFF
-	TRBV27	TRBJ1-5	-	TGTGCCAGCAGTTTATCAGGGGGGGATCAGCCCCAGCATTTT	CASSLSGGDQPQHF
-	TRBV7-9	TRBJ1-2	-	TGTGCCAGCAGCGTACTACTGGGCAAACCGGGCTATGGCTACACCTTC	CASSVLLGKPGYGYTF
-	TRBV12-3/TRBV12-4	TRBJ2-7	few	TGTGCCAGCAGTTTAGCGCCCGAGACTACAATATACGAGCAGTACTTC	CASSLAPETTIYEQYF
-	TRBV7-9	TRBJ2-1	-	TGTGCCAGCAGGCTACCCGGGATTTACAATGAGCAGTTCTTC	CASRLPGIYNEQFF
TRBD1	TRBV28	TRBJ1-2	-	TGTGCCAGCAGTTTCCGGGGACAGTTCTCCTATGGCTACACCTTC	CASSFRGQFSYGYTF
-	TRBV19	TRBJ2-7	-	TGTGCCAGTATGGCGGGCCCGGGGGAGCAGTACTTC	CASMAGPGEQYF
-	TRBV5-6	TRBJ2-7	-	TGTGCCAGCAGCTTGATATTGGTGAGCTCCTACGAGCAGTACTTC	CASSLILVSSYEQYF
-	TRBV7-9	TRBJ1-1	-	TGTGCCAGCAGCTTAGCCGAGACGGACGGGTTTGAAGCTTTCTTT	CASSLAETDGFEAFF
-	TRBV20-1	TRBJ2-7	-	TGCAGTGCTTTAAGGGCGCCGGTTGGGAGCGAGCAGTACTTC	CSALRAPVGSEQYF
TRBD1	TRBV6-5	TRBJ2-7	-	TGTGCCAGCAGCTCCTCACAGGGGACCTACGAGCAGTACTTC	CASSSSQGTYEQYF
-	TRBV20-1	TRBJ1-1	-	TGCAGTGCTCGCCCGGGCGGGAACACTGAAGCTTTCTTT	CSARPGGNTEAFF
-	TRBV28	TRBJ2-3	-	TGTGCCAGCAGCCATTATGGGGCAGATACGCAGTATTTT	CASSHYGADTQYF
-	TRBV27	TRBJ1-1	-	TGTGCCAGCAGGCCGGCCCCAGCGAACACTGAAGCTTTCTTT	CASRPAPANTEAFF
TRBD1	TRBV19	TRBJ2-7	-	TGTGCCAGTAGTATAACAGGGGATAACGAGCAGTACTTC	CASSITGDNEQYF
TRBD2	TRBV20-1	TRBJ2-1	-	TGCAGTGCTAGAGACCGGGGACTAGCGGATTACAATGAGCAGTTCTTC	CSARDRGLADYNEQFF
-	TRBV29-1	TRBJ2-7	-	TGCAGCGTTGAAGAATCGCCCTCGACTCGACGGAGCTCCTACGAGCAGTACTTC	CSVEESPSTRRSSYEQYF
-	TRBV19	TRBJ2-1	-	TGTGCCAGTAGTATAGCGGGCCGTGGGAATGAGCAGTTCTTC	CASSIAGRGNEQFF
-	TRBV28	TRBJ2-7	-	TGTGCCAGCAGTTTATCCCGTCTGTACTACGAGCAGTACTTC	CASSLSRLYYEQYF
-	TRBV7-9	TRBJ1-3	-	TGTGCCAGCAGCCCGGTCTTGTATGTCTCTGGAAACACCATATATTTT	CASSPVLYVSGNTIYF
-	TRBV20-1	TRBJ1-5	once	TGCAGTGTTAGTGACAGGATTAGTTATCAGCCCCAGCATTTT	CSVSDRISYQPQHF
-	TRBV2	TRBJ1-2	once	TGTGCCAGCAGTGAAGCGGGGGGAGGTTATGGCTACACCTTC	CASSEAGGGYGYTF
-	TRBV27	TRBJ1-2	-	TGTGCCAGCAGTATCAGCCCCGCTGGCTACACCTTC	CASSISPAGYTF
-	TRBV4-1	TRBJ2-7	-	TGCGCCAGCAGCCAAGATACGGGGGTTCGCGAGCAGTACTTC	CASSQDTGVREQYF
TRBD1	TRBV15	TRBJ2-1	-	TGTGCCACCAGCTACCAAGTGGACAGGGGATACAATGAGCAGTTCTTC	CATSYQVDRGYNEQFF
TRBD2	TRBV6-2/TRBV6-3	TRBJ2-1	-	TGTGCCAGCAGTTGGGCAGCGGGGGTCAATGAGCAGTTCTTC	CASSWAAGVNEQFF
-	TRBV19	TRBJ2-3	-	TGTGCCAGTAGTATAGATCCGGGGACAATCGGAGATACGCAGTATTTT	CASSIDPGTIGDTQYF
-	TRBV10-3	TRBJ2-7	-	TGTGCCATCAGTGAGGTAGACCGCCTACAGTGGAACGAGCAGTACTTC	CAISEVDRLQWNEQYF
-	TRBV12-3/TRBV12-4	TRBJ2-1	-	TGTGCCAGCAGTCCCCCCGGGACTCCCTACAATGAGCAGTTCTTC	CASSPPGTPYNEQFF
TRBD1	TRBV6-2/TRBV6-3	TRBJ2-1	-	TGTGCCAGCAGTTACTCCCCGGACAGGGTAAACTACAATGAGCAGTTCTTC	CASSYSPDRVNYNEQFF
TRBD2	TRBV6-5	TRBJ2-1	-	TGTGCCAGCAGTTACACCCCAGCGGGAGGGGTCCTCTACAATGAGCAGTTCTTC	CASSYTPAGGVLYNEQFF
-	TRBV12-3/TRBV12-4	TRBJ1-2	-	TGTGCCAGCAGTCCGGCGATCGCAGCAGGAAAGACCTATGGCTACACCTTC	CASSPAIAAGKTYGYTF
-	TRBV5-4	TRBJ1-1	once	TGTGCCAGCAGTGGGGGACTTGAAGCTTTCTTT	CASSGGLEAFF
TRBD2	TRBV2	TRBJ2-5	-	TGTGCCAGGGGGCTAGCGGGAGGTATGGAGACCCAGTACTTC	CARGLAGGMETQYF
-	TRBV7-8	TRBJ1-5	-	TGTGCCAGCAGCCGCACTGGGGTGGGAACCTATAGCAATCAGCCCCAGCATTTT	CASSRTGVGTYSNQPQHF
-	TRBV5-6	TRBJ1-2	-	TGTGCCAGCAGCAGGACAGACCTCTATGGCTACACCTTC	CASSRTDLYGYTF
-	TRBV20-1	TRBJ2-7	-	TGCAGTGCGGAGGGGGGGTTCAACTACGAGCAGTACTTC	CSAEGGFNYEQYF
-	TRBV27	TRBJ1-1	-	TGTGCCAGCAGTTCGCTAATCAGTGATCATACTGAAGCTTTCTTT	CASSSLISDHTEAFF
-	TRBV4-3	TRBJ2-7	-	TGCGCCAGCAGCCAAGATCAGGGGCTAGCTGACGAGCAGTACTTC	CASSQDQGLADEQYF